This T cell receptor (beta chain) came from a study of metastatic and nonmetastatic thyroid tumors. With MiXCR, TCRdb called clones anew from the PCR reads. The table has 9,000 to 9,500 clones, approximately 31% seen once. Thyroid surgery was preceded by no treatment in any patient. A remark on this clone: The junction departs from the called germline gene at one end, perhaps through a read error.

CDR1 is LNHNV and CDR2 is YYDKDF in the germline V gene (reference sequence). This CDR3 is 14 amino acids long. The chain has TRBV15 and TRBJ1-3; D gene unclear. The TCR comes from a female donor with papillary thyroid cancer or a benign thyroid nodule (not recorded which). Some clones in this sample may be carry-over from other donors' samples. The source material was adjacent normal tissue. The CDR3 loop reads CATSRDPPTPIRNF. In nucleotides, the CDR3 is TGTGCCACCAGCAGAGATCCTCCTACCCCAATAAGGAATTTT.